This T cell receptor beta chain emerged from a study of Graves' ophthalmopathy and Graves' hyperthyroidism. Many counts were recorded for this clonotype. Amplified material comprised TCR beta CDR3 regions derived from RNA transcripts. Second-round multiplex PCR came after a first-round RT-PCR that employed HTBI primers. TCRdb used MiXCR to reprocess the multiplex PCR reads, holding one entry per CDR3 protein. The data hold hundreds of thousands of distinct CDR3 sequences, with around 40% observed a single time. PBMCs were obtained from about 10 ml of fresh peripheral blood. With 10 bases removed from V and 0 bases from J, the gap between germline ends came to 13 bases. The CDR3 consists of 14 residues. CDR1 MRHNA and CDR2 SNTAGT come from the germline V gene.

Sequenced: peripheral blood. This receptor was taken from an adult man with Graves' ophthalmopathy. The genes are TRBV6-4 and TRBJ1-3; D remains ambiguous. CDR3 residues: CATKPQSSGNTIYF. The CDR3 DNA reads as TGTGCCACCAAGCCCCAGAGCTCTGGAAACACCATATATTTT.